This TCR beta chain is from a study of metastatic and nonmetastatic thyroid tumors. TCRdb re-called the PCR reads via MiXCR. The repertoire holds some 9,000 clones, with less than 40% as singletons. Per germline, CDR1 MNHEY and CDR2 SMNVEV (reference sequence). V lost 10 bases, J lost 7 bases, and 16 bases lay in between. The length of the CDR3 is 12 residues. Nobody among the patients had been given any treatment before thyroid surgery. The clonotype comes from a female donor with papillary thyroid cancer or a benign thyroid nodule (not recorded which). Some clones in this sample may be carry-over from other donors' samples. The J gene is TRBJ1-2, the V gene TRBV27, with D possibly TRBD1 on 6 matching bases. Sequencing was carried out using tumor tissue. CDR3: CAITGQMCGYTF. CDR3 in DNA: TGTGCCATCACAGGGCAAATGTGTGGCTACACCTTC.